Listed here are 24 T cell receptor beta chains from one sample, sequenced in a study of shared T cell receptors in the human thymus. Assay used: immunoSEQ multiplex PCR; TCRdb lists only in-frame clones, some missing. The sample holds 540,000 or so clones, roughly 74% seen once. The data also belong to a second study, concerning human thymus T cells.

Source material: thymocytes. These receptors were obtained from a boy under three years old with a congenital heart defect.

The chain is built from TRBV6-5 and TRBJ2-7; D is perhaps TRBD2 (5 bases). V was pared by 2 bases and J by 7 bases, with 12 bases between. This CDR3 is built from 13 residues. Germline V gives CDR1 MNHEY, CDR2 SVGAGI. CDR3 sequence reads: CASSYRGSMEQYF. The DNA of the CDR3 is TGTGCCAGCAGTTACCGGGGTTCCATGGAGCAGTACTTC.

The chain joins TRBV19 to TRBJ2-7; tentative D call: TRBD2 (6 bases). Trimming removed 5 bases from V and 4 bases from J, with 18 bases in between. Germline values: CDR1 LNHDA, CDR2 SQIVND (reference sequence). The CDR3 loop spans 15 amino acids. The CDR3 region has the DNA TGTGCCAGTAGTCGGGGACTCAACGGCCGATACGAGCAGTACTTC. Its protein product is CASSRGLNGRYEQYF.

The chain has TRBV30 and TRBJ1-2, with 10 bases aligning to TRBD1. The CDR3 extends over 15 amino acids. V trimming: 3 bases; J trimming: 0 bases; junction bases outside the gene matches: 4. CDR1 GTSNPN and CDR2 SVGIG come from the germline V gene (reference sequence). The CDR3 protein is CAWRTGGTPNYGYTF. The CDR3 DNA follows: TGTGCCTGGAGGACAGGGGGCACACCTAACTATGGCTACACCTTC. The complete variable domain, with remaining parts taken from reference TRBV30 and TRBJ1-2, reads SQTIHQWPATLVQPVGSPLSLECTVEGTSNPNLYWYRQAAGRGLQLLFYSVGIGQISSEVPQNLSASRPQDRQFILSSKKLLLSDSGFYLCAWRTGGTPNYGYTFGSGTRLTVV.

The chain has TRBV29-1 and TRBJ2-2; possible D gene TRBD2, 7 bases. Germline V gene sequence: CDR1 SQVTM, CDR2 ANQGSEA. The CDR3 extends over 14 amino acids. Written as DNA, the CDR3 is TGCAGGGGCCTGTTCGGGGGGCGACGGGGGGAGCTGTTTTTT. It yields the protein CRGLFGGRRGELFF.

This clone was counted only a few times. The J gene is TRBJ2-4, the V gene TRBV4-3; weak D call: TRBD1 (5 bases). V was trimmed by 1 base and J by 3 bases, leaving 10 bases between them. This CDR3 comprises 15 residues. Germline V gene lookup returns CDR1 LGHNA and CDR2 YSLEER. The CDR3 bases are TGCGCCAGCAGCCAAGTAAGGGGCATCAAAAACATTCAGTACTTC. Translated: CASSQVRGIKNIQYF.

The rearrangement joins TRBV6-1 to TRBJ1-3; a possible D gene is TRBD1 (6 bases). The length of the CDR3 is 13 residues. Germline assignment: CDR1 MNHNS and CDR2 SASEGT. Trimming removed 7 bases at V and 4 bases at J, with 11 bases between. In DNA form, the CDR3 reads TGTGCCAGCAAGCAGGGGAACGGAAACACCATATATTTT. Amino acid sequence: CASKQGNGNTIYF.

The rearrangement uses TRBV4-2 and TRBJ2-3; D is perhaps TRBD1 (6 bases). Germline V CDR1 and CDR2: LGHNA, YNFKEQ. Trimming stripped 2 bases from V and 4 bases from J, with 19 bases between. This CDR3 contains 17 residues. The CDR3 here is CASSQFPRGSDPDTQYF. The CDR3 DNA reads TGTGCCAGCAGCCAATTTCCTAGGGGGAGTGACCCAGATACGCAGTATTTT.

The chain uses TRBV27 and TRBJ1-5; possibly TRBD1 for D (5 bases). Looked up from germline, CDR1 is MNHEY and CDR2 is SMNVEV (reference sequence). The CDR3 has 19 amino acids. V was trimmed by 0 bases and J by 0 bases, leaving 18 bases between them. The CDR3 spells CASSLSAGKGWNSNQPQHF. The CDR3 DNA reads TGTGCCAGCAGTTTATCGGCAGGGAAAGGTTGGAATAGCAATCAGCCCCAGCATTTT.

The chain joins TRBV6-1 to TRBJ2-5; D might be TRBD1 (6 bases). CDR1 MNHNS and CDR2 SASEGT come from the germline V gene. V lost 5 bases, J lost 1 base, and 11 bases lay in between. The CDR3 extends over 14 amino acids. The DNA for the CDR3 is TGTGCCAGCAGTACGTGGACAGTCCAAGAGACCCAGTACTTC. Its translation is CASSTWTVQETQYF.

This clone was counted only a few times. Here the CDR3 DNA reads TGTGCCAGCAGCTCTCCAGGGGCTGGGGCCAACGTCCTGACTTTC. Protein sequence: CASSSPGAGANVLTF. The chain joins TRBV11-3 to TRBJ2-6; D might be TRBD1 (6 bases). Germline V gives CDR1 SGHNT, CDR2 YENEEA. V dropped 4 bases and J dropped 2 bases, with 9 bases sitting between them. This CDR3 has 15 amino acids.

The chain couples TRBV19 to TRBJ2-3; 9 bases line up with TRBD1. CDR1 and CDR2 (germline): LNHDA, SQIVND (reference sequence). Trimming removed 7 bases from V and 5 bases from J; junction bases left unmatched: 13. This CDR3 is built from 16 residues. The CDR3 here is CASTGGQDRGKDTQYF. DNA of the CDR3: TGTGCCAGTACCGGAGGGCAGGACAGGGGAAAAGATACGCAGTATTTT.

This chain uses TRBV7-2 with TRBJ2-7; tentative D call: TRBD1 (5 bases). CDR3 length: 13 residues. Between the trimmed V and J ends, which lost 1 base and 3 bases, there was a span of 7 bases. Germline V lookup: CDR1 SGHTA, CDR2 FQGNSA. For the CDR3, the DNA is TGTGCCAGCAGCTTAGGAACAGGCTACGAGCAGTACTTC. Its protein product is CASSLGTGYEQYF.

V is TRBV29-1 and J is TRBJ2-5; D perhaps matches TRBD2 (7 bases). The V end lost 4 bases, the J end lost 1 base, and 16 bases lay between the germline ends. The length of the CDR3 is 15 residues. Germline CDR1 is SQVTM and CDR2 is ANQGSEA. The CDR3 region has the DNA TGCAGCGTTGGGTGTGCGGGGGCGGGCCAAGAGACCCAGTACTTC. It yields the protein CSVGCAGAGQETQYF.

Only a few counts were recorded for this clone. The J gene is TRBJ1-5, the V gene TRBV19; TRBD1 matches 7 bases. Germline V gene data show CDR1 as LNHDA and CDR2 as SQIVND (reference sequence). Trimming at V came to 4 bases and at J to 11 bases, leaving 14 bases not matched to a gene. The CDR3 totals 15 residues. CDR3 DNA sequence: TGTGCCAGTAGTACTTGGGACAGAAGGAATGTGTCCCAGCATTTT. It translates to CASSTWDRRNVSQHF.

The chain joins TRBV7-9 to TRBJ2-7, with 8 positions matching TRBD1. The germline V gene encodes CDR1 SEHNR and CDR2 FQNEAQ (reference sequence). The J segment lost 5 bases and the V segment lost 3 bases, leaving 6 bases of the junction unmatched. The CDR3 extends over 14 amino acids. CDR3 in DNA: TGTGCCAGCAGCTTCGTGACAGGGGCGGACGAGCAGTACTTC. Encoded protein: CASSFVTGADEQYF.

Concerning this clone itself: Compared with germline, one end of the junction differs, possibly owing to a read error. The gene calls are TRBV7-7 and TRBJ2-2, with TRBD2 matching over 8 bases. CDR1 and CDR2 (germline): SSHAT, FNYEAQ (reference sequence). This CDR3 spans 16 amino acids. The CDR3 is CASSFGLAGSSGELFF. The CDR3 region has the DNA TGTGCTAGCAGCTTCGGGCTAGCGGGCTCCTCCGGGGAGCTGTTTTTT.

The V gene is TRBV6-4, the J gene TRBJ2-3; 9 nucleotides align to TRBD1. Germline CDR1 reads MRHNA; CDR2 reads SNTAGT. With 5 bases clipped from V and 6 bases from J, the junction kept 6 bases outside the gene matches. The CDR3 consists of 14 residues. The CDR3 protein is CASSRTGVGDTQYF. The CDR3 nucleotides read TGTGCCAGCAGTCGGACAGGGGTCGGGGATACGCAGTATTTT.

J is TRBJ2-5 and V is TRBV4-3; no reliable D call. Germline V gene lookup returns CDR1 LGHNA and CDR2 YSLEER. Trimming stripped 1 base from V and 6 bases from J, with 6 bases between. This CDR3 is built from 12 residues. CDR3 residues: CASSQGGQTQYF. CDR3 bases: TGCGCCAGCAGCCAAGGCGGTCAGACCCAGTACTTC.

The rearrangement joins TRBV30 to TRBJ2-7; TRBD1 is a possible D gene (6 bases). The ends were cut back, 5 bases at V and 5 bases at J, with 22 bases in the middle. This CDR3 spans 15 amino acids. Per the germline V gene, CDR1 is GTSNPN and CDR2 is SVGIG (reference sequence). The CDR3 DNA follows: TGTGCCTGGGAGGTTTCAGGGGCGCGTCGCAACGAGCAGTACTTC. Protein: CAWEVSGARRNEQYF.

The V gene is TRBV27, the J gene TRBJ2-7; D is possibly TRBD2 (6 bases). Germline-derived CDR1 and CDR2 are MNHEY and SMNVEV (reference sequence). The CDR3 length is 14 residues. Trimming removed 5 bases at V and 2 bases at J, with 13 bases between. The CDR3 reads CASSPTGSPYEQYF. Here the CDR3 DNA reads TGTGCCAGCAGTCCCACCGGGAGCCCCTACGAGCAGTACTTC.

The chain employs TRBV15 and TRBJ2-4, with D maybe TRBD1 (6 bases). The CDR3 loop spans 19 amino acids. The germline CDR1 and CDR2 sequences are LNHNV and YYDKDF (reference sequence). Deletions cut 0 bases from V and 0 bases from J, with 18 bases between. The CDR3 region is CATSRDPPDRSIAKNIQYF. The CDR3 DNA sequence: TGTGCCACCAGCAGAGATCCCCCTGACAGGTCTATAGCCAAAAACATTCAGTACTTC.

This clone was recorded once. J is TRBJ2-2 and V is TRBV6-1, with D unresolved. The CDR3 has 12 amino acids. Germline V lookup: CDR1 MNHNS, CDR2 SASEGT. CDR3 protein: CAVSGNTGELFF. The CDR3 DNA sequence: TGTGCAGTTTCGGGGAACACCGGGGAGCTGTTTTTT.

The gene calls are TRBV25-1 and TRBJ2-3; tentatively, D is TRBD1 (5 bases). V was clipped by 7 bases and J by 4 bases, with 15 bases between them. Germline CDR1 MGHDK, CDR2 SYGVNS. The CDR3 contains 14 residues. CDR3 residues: CASNRGYAADTQYF. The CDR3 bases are TGTGCCAGCAATAGGGGTTACGCGGCAGATACGCAGTATTTT.

The CDR3 nucleotides read TGCGCCAGCAGCCAAGGAGCCTTCGGGACTAGCGGGAGATGGACCTACGAGCAGTACTTC. It is translated as CASSQGAFGTSGRWTYEQYF. The chain links TRBV4-3 to TRBJ2-7; the match to TRBD2 covers 14 bases. This CDR3 is 20 amino acids long. Germline-derived CDR1 and CDR2 are LGHNA and YSLEER. V shed 1 base, J shed 2 bases, and the junction held 13 bases outside the gene matches.